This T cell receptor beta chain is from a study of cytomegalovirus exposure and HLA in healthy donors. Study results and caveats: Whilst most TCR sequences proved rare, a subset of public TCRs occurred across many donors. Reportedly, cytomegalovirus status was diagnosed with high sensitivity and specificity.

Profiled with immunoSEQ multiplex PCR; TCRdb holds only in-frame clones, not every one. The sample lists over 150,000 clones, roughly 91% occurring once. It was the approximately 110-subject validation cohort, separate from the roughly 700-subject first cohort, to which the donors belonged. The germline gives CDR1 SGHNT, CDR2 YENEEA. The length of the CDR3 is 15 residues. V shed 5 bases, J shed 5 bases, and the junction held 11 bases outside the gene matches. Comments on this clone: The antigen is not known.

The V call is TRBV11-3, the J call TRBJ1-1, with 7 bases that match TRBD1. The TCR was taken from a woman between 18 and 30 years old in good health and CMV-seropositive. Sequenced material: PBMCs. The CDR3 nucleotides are TGTGCCAGCAGCACCCCACAGGGGTGTTTAACTGAAGCTTTCTTT. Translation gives CASSTPQGCLTEAFF.